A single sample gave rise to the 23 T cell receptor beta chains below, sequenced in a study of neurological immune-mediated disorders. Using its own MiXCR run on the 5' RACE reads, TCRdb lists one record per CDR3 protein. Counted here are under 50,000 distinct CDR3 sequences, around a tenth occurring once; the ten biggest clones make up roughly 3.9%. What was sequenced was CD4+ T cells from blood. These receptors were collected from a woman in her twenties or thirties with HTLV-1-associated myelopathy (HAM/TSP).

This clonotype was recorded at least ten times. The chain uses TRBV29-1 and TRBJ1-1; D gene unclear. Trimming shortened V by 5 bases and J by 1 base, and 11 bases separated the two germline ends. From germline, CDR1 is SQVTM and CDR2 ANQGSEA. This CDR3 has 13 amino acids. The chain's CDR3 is CSVLLSGNTEAFF. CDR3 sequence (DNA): TGCAGCGTTCTTCTGTCAGGGAACACTGAAGCTTTCTTT. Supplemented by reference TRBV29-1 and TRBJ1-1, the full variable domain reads SAVISQKPSRDICQRGTSLTIQCQVDSQVTMMFWYRQQPGQSLTLIATANQGSEATYESGFVIDKFPISRPNLTFSTLTVSNMSPEDSSIYLCSVLLSGNTEAFFGQGTRLTVV.

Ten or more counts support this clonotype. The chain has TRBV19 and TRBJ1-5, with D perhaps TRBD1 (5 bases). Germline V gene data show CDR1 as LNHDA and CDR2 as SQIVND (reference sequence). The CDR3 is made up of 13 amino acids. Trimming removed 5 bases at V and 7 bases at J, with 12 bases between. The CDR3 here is CASSFRAHQPQHF. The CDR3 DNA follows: TGTGCCAGTAGTTTCAGGGCGCACCAGCCCCAGCATTTT.

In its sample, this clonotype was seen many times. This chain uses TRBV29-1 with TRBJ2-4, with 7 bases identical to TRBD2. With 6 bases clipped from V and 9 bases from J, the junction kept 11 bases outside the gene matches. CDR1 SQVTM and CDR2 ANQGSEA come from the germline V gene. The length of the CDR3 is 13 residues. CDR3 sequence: CSVLGGGGVIQYF. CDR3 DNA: TGCAGCGTCCTCGGTGGGGGAGGGGTCATTCAGTACTTC.

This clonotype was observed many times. The CDR3 region has the DNA TGTGCCAGCAGCAACAGGGGAAACACCGGGGAGCTGTTTTTT. This translates into CASSNRGNTGELFF. The rearrangement joins TRBV5-5 to TRBJ2-2; 7 bases align to TRBD1. The CDR3 loop spans 14 amino acids. Germline loops: CDR1 SGHKS, CDR2 YYEKEE (reference sequence). The V gene end was trimmed by 4 bases and the J gene end by 2 bases; junction bases not matched to a gene: 2.

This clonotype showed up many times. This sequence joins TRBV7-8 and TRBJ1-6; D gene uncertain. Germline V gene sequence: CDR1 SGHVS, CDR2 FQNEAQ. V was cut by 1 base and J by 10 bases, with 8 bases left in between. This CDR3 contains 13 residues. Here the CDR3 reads CASSLDLRSPLHF. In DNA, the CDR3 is TGTGCCAGCAGCTTAGACCTGAGGTCACCCCTCCACTTT.

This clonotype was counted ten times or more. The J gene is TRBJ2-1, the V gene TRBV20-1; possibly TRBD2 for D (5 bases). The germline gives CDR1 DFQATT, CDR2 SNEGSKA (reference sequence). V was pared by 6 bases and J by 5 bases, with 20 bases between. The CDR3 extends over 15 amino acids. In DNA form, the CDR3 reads TGCAGTGCCCAGAGAGGCGGGTTGAGGCACAATGAGCAGTTCTTC. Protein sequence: CSAQRGGLRHNEQFF.

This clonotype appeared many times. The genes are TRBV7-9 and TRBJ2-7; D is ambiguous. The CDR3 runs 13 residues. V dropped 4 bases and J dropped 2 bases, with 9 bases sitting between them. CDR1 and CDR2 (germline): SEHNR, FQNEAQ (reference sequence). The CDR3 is CASSSDLTYEQYF. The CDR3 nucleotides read TGTGCCAGCAGCTCTGACTTGACCTACGAGCAGTACTTC. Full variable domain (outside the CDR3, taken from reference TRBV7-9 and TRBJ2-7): DTGVSQNPRHKITKRGQNVTFRCDPISEHNRLYWYRQTLGQGPEFLTYFQNEAQLEKSRLLSDRFSAERPKGSFSTLEIQRTEQGDSAMYLCASSSDLTYEQYFGPGTRLTVT.

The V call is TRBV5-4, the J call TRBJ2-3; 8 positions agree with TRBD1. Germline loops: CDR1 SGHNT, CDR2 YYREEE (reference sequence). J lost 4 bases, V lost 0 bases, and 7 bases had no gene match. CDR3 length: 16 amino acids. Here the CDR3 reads CASSLGQGIGADTQYF. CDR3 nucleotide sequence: TGTGCCAGCAGCTTGGGACAGGGGATTGGCGCAGATACGCAGTATTTT.

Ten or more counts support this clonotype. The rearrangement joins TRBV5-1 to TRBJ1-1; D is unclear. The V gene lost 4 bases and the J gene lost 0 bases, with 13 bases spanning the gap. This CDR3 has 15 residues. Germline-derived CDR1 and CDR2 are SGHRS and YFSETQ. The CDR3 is CASSKDTTMNTEAFF. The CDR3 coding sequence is TGCGCCAGCAGCAAAGACACTACCATGAACACTGAAGCTTTCTTT.

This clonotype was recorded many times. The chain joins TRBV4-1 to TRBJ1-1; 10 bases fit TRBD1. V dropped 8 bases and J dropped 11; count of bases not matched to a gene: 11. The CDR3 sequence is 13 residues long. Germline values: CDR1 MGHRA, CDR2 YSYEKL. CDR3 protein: CASGSTGGHSAFF. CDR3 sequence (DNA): TGCGCCAGCGGCTCGACAGGGGGCCATTCGGCTTTCTTT.

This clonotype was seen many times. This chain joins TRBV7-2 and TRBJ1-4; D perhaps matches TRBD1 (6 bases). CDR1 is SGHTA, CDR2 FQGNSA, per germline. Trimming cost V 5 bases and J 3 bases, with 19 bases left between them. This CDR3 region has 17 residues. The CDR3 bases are TGTGCCAGCAGCCCACACCGGAGGGGGGGGTCTAATGAAAAACTGTTTTTT. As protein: CASSPHRRGGSNEKLFF.

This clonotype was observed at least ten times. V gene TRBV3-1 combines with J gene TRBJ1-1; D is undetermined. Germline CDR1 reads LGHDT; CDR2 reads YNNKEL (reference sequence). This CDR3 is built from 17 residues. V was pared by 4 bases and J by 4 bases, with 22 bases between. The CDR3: CASSPFQGLVRGTEAFF. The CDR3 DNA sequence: TGTGCCAGCAGCCCCTTTCAAGGGTTGGTTCGCGGCACTGAAGCTTTCTTT.

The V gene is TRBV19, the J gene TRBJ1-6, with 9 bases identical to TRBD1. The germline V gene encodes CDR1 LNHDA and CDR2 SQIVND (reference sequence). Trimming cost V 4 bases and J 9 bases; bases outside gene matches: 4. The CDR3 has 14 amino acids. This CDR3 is CASSTGTGFSPLHF. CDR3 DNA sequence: TGTGCCAGTAGTACCGGGACAGGGTTTTCACCCCTCCACTTT.

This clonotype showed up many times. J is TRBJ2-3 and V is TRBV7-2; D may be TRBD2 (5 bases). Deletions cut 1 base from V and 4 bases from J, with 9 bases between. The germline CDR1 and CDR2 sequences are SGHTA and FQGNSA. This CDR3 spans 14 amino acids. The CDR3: CASSLGLAADTQYF. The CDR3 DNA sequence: TGTGCCAGCAGCTTAGGGCTAGCTGCAGATACGCAGTATTTT.

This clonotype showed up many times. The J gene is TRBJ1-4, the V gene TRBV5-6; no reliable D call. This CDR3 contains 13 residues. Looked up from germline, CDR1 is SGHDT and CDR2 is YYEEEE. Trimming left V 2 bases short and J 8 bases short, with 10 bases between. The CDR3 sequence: CASSFESREKLFF. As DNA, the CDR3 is TGTGCCAGCAGCTTCGAATCTCGGGAAAAACTGTTTTTT.

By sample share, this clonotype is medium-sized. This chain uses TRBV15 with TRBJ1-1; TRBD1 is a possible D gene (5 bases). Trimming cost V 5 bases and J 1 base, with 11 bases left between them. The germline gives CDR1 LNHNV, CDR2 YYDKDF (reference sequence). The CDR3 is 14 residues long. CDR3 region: CATSGLTGNTEAFF. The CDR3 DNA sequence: TGTGCCACCAGCGGCCTAACAGGGAACACTGAAGCTTTCTTT.

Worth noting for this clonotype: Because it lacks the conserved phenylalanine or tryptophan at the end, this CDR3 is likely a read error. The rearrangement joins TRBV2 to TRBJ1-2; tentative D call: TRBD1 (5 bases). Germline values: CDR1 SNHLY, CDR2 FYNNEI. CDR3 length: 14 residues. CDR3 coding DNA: TGTGCAAGCAGTGAAAATGGAGGGACCTATGGCTACACCTCC. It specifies CASSENGGTYGYTS.

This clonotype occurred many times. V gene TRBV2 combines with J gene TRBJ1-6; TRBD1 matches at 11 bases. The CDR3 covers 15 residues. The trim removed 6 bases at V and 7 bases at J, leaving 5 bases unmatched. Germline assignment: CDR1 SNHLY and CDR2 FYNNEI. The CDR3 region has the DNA TGTGCCAGCAGCGGGGGGACAGGGGGGAATTCACCCCTCCACTTT. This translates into CASSGGTGGNSPLHF.

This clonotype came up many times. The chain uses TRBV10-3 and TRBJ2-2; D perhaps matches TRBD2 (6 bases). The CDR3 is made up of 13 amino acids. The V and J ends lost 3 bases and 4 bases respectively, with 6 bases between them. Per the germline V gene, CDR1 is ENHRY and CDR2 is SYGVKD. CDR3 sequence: CAISDGGTGELFF. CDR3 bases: TGTGCCATCAGTGACGGGGGCACCGGGGAGCTGTTTTTT.

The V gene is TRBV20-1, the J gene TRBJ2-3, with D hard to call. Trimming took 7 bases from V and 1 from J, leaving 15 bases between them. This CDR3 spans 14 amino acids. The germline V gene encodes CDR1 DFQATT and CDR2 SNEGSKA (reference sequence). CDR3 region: CSDLGVECTDTQYF. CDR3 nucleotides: TGCAGTGACCTAGGTGTGGAATGCACAGATACGCAGTATTTT.

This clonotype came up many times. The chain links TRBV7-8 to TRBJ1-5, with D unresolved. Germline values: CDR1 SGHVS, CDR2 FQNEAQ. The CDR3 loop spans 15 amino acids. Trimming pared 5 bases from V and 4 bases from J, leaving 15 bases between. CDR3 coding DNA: TGTGCCAGCAGCCGAATCGGGCAGCTTAATCAGCCCCAGCATTTT. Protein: CASSRIGQLNQPQHF.

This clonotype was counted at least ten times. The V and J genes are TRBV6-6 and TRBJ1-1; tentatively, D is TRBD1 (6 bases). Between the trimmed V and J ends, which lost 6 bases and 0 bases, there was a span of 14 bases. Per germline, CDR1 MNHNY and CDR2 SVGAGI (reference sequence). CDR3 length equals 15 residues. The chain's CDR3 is CASSHDRRLNTEAFF. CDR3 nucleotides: TGTGCCAGCAGCCACGACAGGAGATTGAACACTGAAGCTTTCTTT.

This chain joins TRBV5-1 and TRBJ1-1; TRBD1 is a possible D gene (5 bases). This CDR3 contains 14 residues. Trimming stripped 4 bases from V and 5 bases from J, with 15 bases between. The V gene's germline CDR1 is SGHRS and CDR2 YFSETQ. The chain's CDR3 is CASSPRQRWTEAFF. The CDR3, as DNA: TGCGCCAGCAGCCCGCGACAGAGATGGACTGAAGCTTTCTTT. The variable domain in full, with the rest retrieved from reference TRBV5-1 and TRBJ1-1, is KAGVTQTPRYLIKTRGQQVTLSCSPISGHRSVSWYQQTPGQGLQFLFEYFSETQRNKGNFPGRFSGRQFSNSRSEMNVSTLELGDSALYLCASSPRQRWTEAFFGQGTRLTVV.